This T cell receptor (beta chain) was captured by sequencing in a study of vaccination effects on CD4 cells after COVID-19. In the ViraFEST assay, antigen-specific CD4+ clonotypes were identified by expansion after peptide-pool stimulation. Between days 9 and 11 of culture, CD4+ T cells were separated out. Nucleocapsid antibodies stayed negative before and after vaccination, showing no earlier SARS-CoV-2 infection. V was cut by 3 bases and J by 4 bases, with 10 bases left in between. This CDR3 has 13 amino acids. Germline CDR1 SGHTS, CDR2 YDEGEE. Details on this clone: The antigen is not known.

Notes on the study in general: Clones that were induced by infection or by vaccine showed marked contraction late after vaccination.

Assay: immunoSEQ multiplex PCR; the TCRdb copy retains only in-frame clones and omits some. The data show 25,000 to 30,000 clones, around 75% seen once. This sample comprised CD4+ T cells from PBMCs cultured with SARS-CoV-2 spike peptides, obtained before COVID-19 vaccination. This chain joins TRBV5-8 and TRBJ1-2, with D tentatively TRBD1 (5 bases). This receptor was obtained from a human donor who received a COVID-19 vaccine. CDR3 bases: TGTGCCAGCAGCTGGACATCGGGCTATGGCTACACCTTC. Amino acid sequence: CASSWTSGYGYTF.